Presented here are 30 T cell receptor beta chains from one specimen sequenced in a study of T cells in Graves' hyperthyroidism and ophthalmopathy. Amplified TCR beta CDR3 regions came from RNA transcripts. The study used the HTBI primer set for a first-round RT-PCR of the TCR CDR3. TCRdb passed the multiplex PCR reads through MiXCR, listing each CDR3 protein once. The table has approximately 600,000 distinct CDR3 sequences, about 15% seen once. The sample comprised blood. These receptor sequences come from a middle-aged woman with Graves' ophthalmopathy.

This clonotype was observed at least ten times. This rearrangement joins TRBV6-2 or TRBV6-3 to TRBJ1-1; the D gene is possibly TRBD1 (5 bases). V lost 2 bases to trimming and J lost 1 base, with 8 bases between them. This CDR3 comprises 14 residues. The germline gives CDR1 MNHEY, CDR2 SVGEGT. CDR3 nucleotide sequence: TGTGCCAGCAGTTACAGGGGCGCGAACACTGAAGCTTTCTTT. It specifies CASSYRGANTEAFF.

This clonotype was observed at least ten times. The chain recombines TRBV28 with TRBJ2-5, with D unresolved. The CDR3 length is 13 residues. The V and J ends lost 6 bases and 5 bases respectively, with 13 bases between them. Germline CDR1 and CDR2: MDHEN and SYDVKM. CDR3 DNA sequence: TGTGCCAGCAGGAACCCAAATAGGGAGACCCAGTACTTC. Residues: CASRNPNRETQYF.

To note about this clonotype: Just one base apart from a much larger clone, this may be a read error. This chain links TRBV24-1 with TRBJ2-2; D may be TRBD2 (6 bases). In germline, CDR1 is KGHDR, CDR2 SFDVKD. This CDR3 is built from 13 residues. V was cut by 8 bases and J by 3 bases, with 9 bases left in between. The CDR3 protein is CATTGTDTGELFF. CDR3 nucleotides: TGTGCCACCACAGGGACTGACACCGGGGAGCTGTTTTTT.

This chain joins TRBV6-5 and TRBJ2-7; D remains ambiguous. Germline V lookup: CDR1 MNHEY, CDR2 SVGAGI. CDR3 size: 15 residues. Trimming left V 2 bases short and J 2 bases short, with 13 bases between. This CDR3 reads CASSYGTQDPYEQYF. DNA for the CDR3: TGTGCCAGCAGTTACGGTACGCAGGATCCCTACGAGCAGTACTTC.

This clonotype was detected many times. The chain has TRBV6-2 or TRBV6-3 and TRBJ1-5; no clear D gene. The V end lost 2 bases, the J end lost 10 bases, and 9 bases lay between the germline ends. This CDR3 region has 12 residues. The germline CDR1 and CDR2 sequences are MNHEY and SVGEGT. CDR3 region: CASSYGEAPQHF. The DNA for the CDR3 is TGTGCCAGCAGTTACGGGGAGGCCCCCCAGCATTTT.

This clonotype was observed at least ten times. The rearrangement joins TRBV7-3 to TRBJ2-1; TRBD2 matches 15 bases. Unmatched junction bases numbered 0, after V lost 2 bases and J lost 7 bases. CDR3 size: 15 residues. The V gene's germline CDR1 is SGHTA and CDR2 FQGTGA. CDR3 residues: CASSLGLAGGNEQFF. DNA of the CDR3: TGTGCCAGCAGCTTAGGACTAGCGGGAGGGAATGAGCAGTTCTTC.

The V and J genes are TRBV27 and TRBJ1-5; 9 bases are shared with TRBD1. Trimming took 5 bases from V and 7 from J; bases not matched to a gene: 12. This CDR3 contains 16 residues. The germline V gene has CDR1 MNHEY and CDR2 SMNVEV (reference sequence). The CDR3 DNA is TGTGCCAGCAGTCGTTCCACAGGGGGCAAGGTGCAGCCCCAGCATTTT. Its translation is CASSRSTGGKVQPQHF.

In this sample, this clonotype turned up many times. This rearrangement joins TRBV28 to TRBJ2-7; 15 positions match TRBD2. CDR1 and CDR2 (germline): MDHEN, SYDVKM. V was clipped by 7 bases and J by 7 bases; unmatched bases: 5. CDR3 length: 14 amino acids. The CDR3 reads CASTQGLAGGEQYF. CDR3 sequence (DNA): TGTGCCAGCACCCAGGGACTAGCGGGAGGAGAGCAGTACTTC.

This clonotype appeared many times. The chain joins TRBV10-1 to TRBJ2-5; 7 bases map to TRBD2. V gave up 3 bases and J gave up 4 bases; unmatched junction bases: 5. This CDR3 has 14 residues. Germline loops: CDR1 WNHNN, CDR2 SYGVQD (reference sequence). CDR3 residues: CASSEKASGETQYF. The CDR3 DNA reads as TGCGCCAGCAGTGAAAAGGCTAGCGGAGAGACCCAGTACTTC.

This clonotype was observed at least ten times. The V call is TRBV12-3 or TRBV12-4, the J call TRBJ2-7, with D perhaps matching TRBD1 (6 bases). The CDR3 extends over 15 amino acids. The V gene lost 3 bases and the J gene lost 2 bases, with 14 bases spanning the gap. The CDR3 is CASSFMGTPPYEQYF. CDR3 nucleotides: TGTGCCAGCAGTTTCATGGGGACACCCCCCTACGAGCAGTACTTC.

This clonotype was seen many times. The chain carries TRBV27 and TRBJ1-5; 7 bases match TRBD1. After removal of 3 bases from V and 7 bases from J, the junction contained 9 bases not matched to a gene. Germline V gene sequence: CDR1 MNHEY, CDR2 SMNVEV (reference sequence). The CDR3 length is 15 residues. This CDR3 reads CASSLGPGGRQPQHF. The CDR3 bases are TGTGCCAGCAGTTTGGGGCCAGGGGGTAGGCAGCCCCAGCATTTT.

The table lists this clonotype with many counts. V gene TRBV29-1 combines with J gene TRBJ2-7; D unclear. Germline V gives CDR1 SQVTM, CDR2 ANQGSEA. V was clipped by 7 bases and J by 2 bases, with 12 bases between them. The CDR3 is 12 residues long. The CDR3 nucleotides read TGCAGCGCGACGGAATCAGCCTACGAGCAGTACTTC. Translating it yields CSATESAYEQYF.

This clonotype was seen repeatedly, ten times or more. J is TRBJ2-7 and V is TRBV20-1, with a tentative D call TRBD1 (5 bases). The germline CDR1 and CDR2 sequences are DFQATT and SNEGSKA (reference sequence). The CDR3 spans 12 residues. The V gene lost 3 bases and the J gene lost 7 bases, with 13 bases spanning the gap. The CDR3 region has the DNA TGCAGTGCTAGGAGTGGGGCCGATGAGCAGTACTTC. The encoded protein is CSARSGADEQYF.

This clonotype was recorded at least ten times. The V call is TRBV12-3 or TRBV12-4, the J call TRBJ1-1; D unresolved. Trimming pared 1 base from V and 8 bases from J, leaving 8 bases between. This CDR3 spans 12 amino acids. CDR3 amino acids: CASSLGSKEAFF. The DNA for the CDR3 is TGTGCCAGCAGTTTAGGTTCCAAAGAAGCTTTCTTT.

The J gene is TRBJ2-4, the V gene TRBV29-1; D unclear. The germline CDR1 and CDR2 sequences are SQVTM and ANQGSEA. V was shortened by 8 bases and J by 0 bases, with 11 bases between the two germline ends. This CDR3 is 13 amino acids long. The CDR3 spells CSIAPVAKNIQYF. CDR3 nucleotide sequence: TGCAGCATTGCACCGGTAGCCAAAAACATTCAGTACTTC.

This clonotype was seen ten or more times. The chain is built from TRBV29-1 and TRBJ1-2; weak D call: TRBD1 (5 bases). Looked up from germline, CDR1 is SQVTM and CDR2 is ANQGSEA. The CDR3 extends over 13 amino acids. Trimming pared 6 bases from V and 2 bases from J, leaving 13 bases between. The CDR3 sequence is CSVPNEGNYGYTF. CDR3 DNA sequence: TGCAGCGTGCCGAACGAGGGGAACTATGGCTACACCTTC.

This clonotype was counted ten times or more. The genes are TRBV29-1 and TRBJ2-7; D may be TRBD2 (6 bases). This CDR3 comprises 16 residues. Trimming took 5 bases from V and 5 from J, leaving 25 bases between them. The germline gives CDR1 SQVTM, CDR2 ANQGSEA. In DNA form, the CDR3 reads TGCAGCGTTCTTGGCGGGATAGGATCTTTGGGCGACGAGCAGTACTTC. This translates into CSVLGGIGSLGDEQYF.

V usage is TRBV28 and J usage is TRBJ1-5; 7 bases line up with TRBD1. The germline gives CDR1 MDHEN, CDR2 SYDVKM. V lost 6 bases, J lost 2 bases, and 7 bases stayed unmatched. The CDR3 runs 15 residues. The CDR3 loop reads CASSSTGIGNQPQHF. CDR3 DNA sequence: TGTGCCAGCAGCTCGACAGGGATCGGCAATCAGCCCCAGCATTTT.

This clonotype occurred many times. V usage is TRBV12-3 or TRBV12-4 and J usage is TRBJ1-1; D possibly corresponds to TRBD1 (5 bases). The V end was cut by 8 bases, the J end by 1 base, with 14 bases between. The CDR3 extends over 14 amino acids. For the CDR3, the DNA is TGTGCCAGCTGGCGGAGCCAGGGGAACACTGAAGCTTTCTTT. Translated: CASWRSQGNTEAFF.

This clonotype was detected ten times or more. The chain combines TRBV12-5 with TRBJ1-1; D is undetermined. The V end lost 5 bases, the J end lost 5 bases, and 18 bases lay between the germline ends. This CDR3 comprises 15 residues. The germline V gene encodes CDR1 LGHNT and CDR2 FRNRAP. The DNA for the CDR3 is TGTGCTAGTGGTGCTTCGGGGTGGTGGAAAACTGAAGCTTTCTTT. Protein product: CASGASGWWKTEAFF.

The table lists this clonotype with many counts. The chain recombines TRBV27 with TRBJ2-7; tentative D call: TRBD1 (6 bases). This CDR3 has 15 amino acids. V lost 6 bases and J 3 bases, leaving 18 bases between the germline ends. Germline assignment: CDR1 MNHEY and CDR2 SMNVEV (reference sequence). The DNA of the CDR3 is TGTGCCAGCAGATCCATCGGGGTAGGGGGCTACGAGCAGTACTTC. As protein: CASRSIGVGGYEQYF.

As regards this clonotype: A much larger clone is a single base away; this may be a read error. The chain carries TRBV7-9 and TRBJ2-7; D may be TRBD2 (6 bases). Germline V lookup: CDR1 SEHNR, CDR2 FQNEAQ (reference sequence). The ends were cut back, 0 bases at V and 7 bases at J, with 10 bases in the middle. The CDR3 consists of 13 residues. CDR3 loop: CASSLAQLAEQYF. CDR3 nucleotides: TGTGCCAGCAGCTTAGCCCAACTAGCTGAGCAGTACTTC.

This clonotype has a count of ten or more. The chain joins TRBV12-3 or TRBV12-4 to TRBJ2-2; 16 nucleotides line up with TRBD2. The CDR3 has 17 residues. The trim removed 6 bases at V and 6 bases at J, leaving 7 bases unmatched. The CDR3 DNA reads TGTGCCAGCAGCCCGGGACTAGCGGGAGGGCGGCCCGGGGAGCTGTTTTTT. Its translation: CASSPGLAGGRPGELFF.

This chain uses TRBV19 with TRBJ2-6, with 13 bases fitting TRBD2. CDR1 and CDR2 (germline): LNHDA, SQIVND (reference sequence). Losses at the gene ends were 4 bases for V and 1 base for J; bases not matched to a gene: 4. This CDR3 has 18 residues. The CDR3, as DNA: TGTGCCAGTAGTAGGACTAGCGGGAGAAAATCTGGGGCCAACGTCCTGACTTTC. Translation gives CASSRTSGRKSGANVLTF.

The chain is built from TRBV6-2 or TRBV6-3 and TRBJ2-5, with a possible D match to TRBD1 (5 bases). Trimming stripped 2 bases from V and 1 base from J, with 14 bases between. This CDR3 spans 16 amino acids. Germline loops: CDR1 MNHEY, CDR2 SVGEGT. The CDR3 reads CASSYTLDRVQETQYF. CDR3 coding DNA: TGTGCCAGCAGTTACACCCTCGACAGAGTCCAAGAGACCCAGTACTTC.

This clonotype was observed many times. The CDR3 loop reads CASSSRDRAYGYTF. The CDR3 DNA reads TGTGCCAGCAGCTCCCGGGACAGAGCCTATGGCTACACCTTC. V is TRBV13 and J is TRBJ1-2; TRBD1 matches at 7 bases. CDR1 is PRHDT, CDR2 FYEKMQ, per germline (reference sequence). J was trimmed by 4 bases and V by 4 bases; bases with no gene match: 6. The CDR3 length is 14 residues. Looking up the rest from reference TRBV13 and TRBJ1-2 gives the full variable domain: AAGVIQSPRHLIKEKRETATLKCYPIPRHDTVYWYQQGPGQDPQFLISFYEKMQSDKGSIPDRFSAQQFSDYHSELNMSSLELGDSALYFCASSSRDRAYGYTFGSGTRLTVV.

This clonotype has more than one count but fewer than ten. The chain combines TRBV6-1 with TRBJ1-5; 8 positions agree with TRBD1. Germline V gene lookup returns CDR1 MNHNS and CDR2 SASEGT. This CDR3 has 16 residues. Trimming took 3 bases from V and 5 from J; bases not matched to a gene: 9. The CDR3 is CASSEFGRGPDQPQHF. The CDR3 DNA sequence: TGTGCCAGCAGTGAGTTTGGCAGGGGGCCGGATCAGCCCCAGCATTTT.

This clonotype was recorded at least ten times. This chain links TRBV6-1 with TRBJ2-7; 7 nucleotides align to TRBD2. This CDR3 comprises 14 residues. Germline V gene sequence: CDR1 MNHNS, CDR2 SASEGT. V lost 0 bases, J lost 10 bases, and 9 bases stayed unmatched. The CDR3 spells CASSEAGGPGLQYF. The DNA of the CDR3 is TGTGCCAGCAGTGAAGCGGGAGGGCCAGGACTACAGTACTTC.

This clonotype occurred many times. The chain recombines TRBV19 with TRBJ2-7, with D perhaps given as TRBD1 or TRBD2 (7 bases each). CDR1 is LNHDA, CDR2 SQIVND, per germline (reference sequence). There are 12 residues in the CDR3. Trimming stripped 11 bases from V and 4 bases from J, with 15 bases between. CDR3 residues: CASGRGPYEQYF. CDR3 DNA sequence: TGTGCCTCAGGGAGGGGGCCGTACGAGCAGTACTTC.

This clonotype was counted ten times or more. CDR3 loop: CASSSPADYYEQYF. The CDR3 region has the DNA TGTGCCAGCAGTAGCCCGGCGGACTACTACGAGCAGTACTTC. The genes are TRBV28 and TRBJ2-7; maybe TRBD2 (6 bases). The CDR3 sequence is 14 residues long. The germline gives CDR1 MDHEN, CDR2 SYDVKM. V was trimmed by 5 bases and J by 3 bases, leaving 14 bases between them.